The 24 T cell receptor beta chains in this list originate from one sample, sequenced in a study of blood T cell repertoires in COVID-19. The assay was immunoSEQ multiplex PCR, and TCRdb's table has in-frame clones only and misses some. This table holds fewer than 45,000 clones, 85% found once. Input material: peripheral blood. These receptors were taken from a human donor in a cohort sampled during active COVID-19.

The chain recombines TRBV7-3 with TRBJ2-1; 11 positions agree with TRBD1. The CDR3 covers 15 residues. V shed 3 bases, J shed 4 bases, and the junction held 2 bases outside the gene matches. Germline lookup yields CDR1 SGHTA and CDR2 FQGTGA. CDR3 bases: TGTGCCAGCAGCTTGGGACAGGGGGATTACAATGAGCAGTTCTTC. Translation gives CASSLGQGDYNEQFF.

The chain employs TRBV20-1 and TRBJ2-5; tentative D call: TRBD2 (6 bases). This CDR3 has 11 residues. V lost 0 bases to trimming and J lost 10 bases, with 9 bases between them. Germline CDR1 DFQATT, CDR2 SNEGSKA (reference sequence). The CDR3 loop reads CSARDGRGQYF. The DNA for the CDR3 is TGCAGTGCTAGAGATGGGCGGGGCCAGTACTTC.

V and J are TRBV4-2 and TRBJ1-1; D not resolved. The CDR3 length is 14 residues. CDR1 is LGHNA, CDR2 YNFKEQ, per germline. V lost 1 base, J lost 6 bases, and 12 bases lay in between. The CDR3 DNA sequence: TGTGCCAGCAGCCAAGGTTCGGCCCGGGCTGAAGCTTTCTTT. Protein sequence: CASSQGSARAEAFF.

The V call is TRBV15, the J call TRBJ2-3; 13 bases fit TRBD2. The CDR3 has 20 residues. The junction had 15 bases not matched to a gene; V was cut back by 5 bases and J by 1 base. In germline, CDR1 is LNHNV, CDR2 YYDKDF (reference sequence). CDR3 in amino acids: CATSGRPGTSGTRRTDTQYF. CDR3 DNA sequence: TGTGCCACCAGCGGTAGACCCGGGACTAGCGGGACCCGACGCACAGATACGCAGTATTTT.

This chain uses TRBV9 with TRBJ2-2, with 8 bases aligning to TRBD2. The V gene end was trimmed by 3 bases and the J gene end by 5 bases; junction bases not matched to a gene: 9. The CDR3 has 16 residues. CDR1 SGDLS and CDR2 YYNGEE come from the germline V gene. CDR3 loop: CASSARTSPGTGELFF. Written as DNA, the CDR3 is TGTGCCAGCAGCGCCCGGACTAGCCCGGGAACCGGGGAGCTGTTTTTT.

The CDR3 region has the DNA TGTGCCAGCAGACGCGGACAGGGGCATGGCTACACCTTC. Translated, it gives CASRRGQGHGYTF. The V and J genes are TRBV28 and TRBJ1-2, with TRBD1 matching over 9 bases. J gave up 6 bases and V 6 bases, and 5 bases lay outside the gene matches. The CDR3 is 13 residues long. Germline CDR1 MDHEN, CDR2 SYDVKM.

The chain joins TRBV3-1 (or the pseudogene TRBV3-2) to TRBJ2-5; D perhaps matches TRBD1 (6 bases). With 5 bases removed from V and 2 bases from J, the gap between germline ends came to 15 bases. Germline loops: CDR1 LGHDT, CDR2 YNNKEL (reference sequence). This CDR3 is built from 15 residues. CDR3 coding DNA: TGTGCCAGCAGCGGACGGACAGCCGCGCAAGAGACCCAGTACTTC. It yields the protein CASSGRTAAQETQYF.

This clone was recorded only once. V and J are TRBV7-2 and TRBJ2-5; D may be TRBD2 (6 bases). CDR1 SGHTA and CDR2 FQGNSA come from the germline V gene. Between the trimmed V and J ends, which lost 5 bases and 5 bases, there was a span of 15 bases. The CDR3 has 14 residues. The CDR3 coding sequence is TGTGCCAGCAGCAGAGATGGGGGGTTGGAGACCCAGTACTTC. Its protein is CASSRDGGLETQYF. Full variable domain (missing parts from reference TRBV7-2 and TRBJ2-5): GAGVSQSPSNKVTEKGKDVELRCDPISGHTALYWYRQSLGQGLEFLIYFQGNSAPDKSGLPSDRFSAERTGGSVSTLTIQRTQQEDSAVYLCASSRDGGLETQYFGPGTRLLVL.

This clone was observed a few times. This chain links TRBV19 with TRBJ1-5, with D maybe TRBD1 (6 bases). V was trimmed by 7 bases and J by 2 bases, leaving 12 bases between them. Germline V gives CDR1 LNHDA, CDR2 SQIVND (reference sequence). The CDR3 has 14 residues. The CDR3 DNA reads TGTGCCAGTATGGGGGGGGCGGGCAATCAGCCCCAGCATTTT. This translates into CASMGGAGNQPQHF. The full variable domain, with the rest looked up from reference TRBV19 and TRBJ1-5, is DGGITQSPKYLFRKEGQNVTLSCEQNLNHDAMYWYRQDPGQGLRLIYYSQIVNDFQKGDIAEGYSVSREKKESFPLTVTSAQKNPTAFYLCASMGGAGNQPQHFGDGTRLSIL.

CDR3 in amino acids: CASSRTGDTEAFF. CDR3 bases: TGTGCCAGCAGCCGGACAGGGGACACTGAAGCTTTCTTT. The rearrangement links TRBV5-4 to TRBJ1-1; 9 positions agree with TRBD1. The J segment lost 3 bases and the V segment lost 4 bases, leaving 1 base of the junction unmatched. Germline CDR1 reads SGHNT; CDR2 reads YYREEE (reference sequence). The CDR3 covers 13 residues.

The chain recombines TRBV12-3 or TRBV12-4 with TRBJ1-2; D is ambiguous. V gave up 1 base and J gave up 4 bases, with 7 bases separating them. The CDR3 spans 13 residues. As DNA, the CDR3 is TGTGCCAGCAGTTTAGACAAAAGCTATGGCTACACCTTC. Translated, it gives CASSLDKSYGYTF.

This sequence joins TRBV29-1 and TRBJ2-5; the match to TRBD2 covers 8 bases. The junction had 9 bases not matched to a gene; V was cut back by 8 bases and J by 4 bases. CDR3 length: 13 residues. Germline CDR1 and CDR2: SQVTM and ANQGSEA. The CDR3 DNA follows: TGCAGCTCCCGGGGGGGAGGAGGAGAGACCCAGTACTTC. Translation: CSSRGGGGETQYF.

This chain connects TRBV10-3 to TRBJ1-2; unclear D gene. The CDR3 is 15 amino acids. In germline, CDR1 is ENHRY, CDR2 SYGVKD. Trimming pared 4 bases from V and 0 bases from J, leaving 12 bases between. The CDR3 loop is CAISVRDEANYGYTF. The CDR3 DNA follows: TGTGCCATCAGTGTGAGGGATGAAGCTAACTATGGCTACACCTTC.

This clone was counted a single time. V gene TRBV29-1 combines with J gene TRBJ1-1; D gene uncertain. Per the germline V gene, CDR1 is SQVTM and CDR2 is ANQGSEA. The CDR3 consists of 11 residues. The germline V and J ends were trimmed by 4 bases and 3 bases, with 6 bases remaining between them. The CDR3 DNA reads as TGCAGCGTTGTTGGCTACACTGAAGCTTTCTTT. Protein product: CSVVGYTEAFF.

This chain joins TRBV3-1 (or the pseudogene TRBV3-2) and TRBJ2-7; D unresolved. The V and J ends lost 4 bases and 2 bases respectively, with 12 bases between them. CDR3 length equals 14 residues. Germline CDR1 reads LGHDT; CDR2 reads YNNKEL (reference sequence). The DNA for the CDR3 is TGTGCCAGCAGCCGACCAGGTCCCGCCTACGAGCAGTACTTC. Translated: CASSRPGPAYEQYF.

The chain couples TRBV7-6 to TRBJ2-6, with a tentative D call TRBD2 (5 bases). This CDR3 comprises 16 residues. Germline assignment: CDR1 SGHVS and CDR2 FNYEAQ. Trimming pared 4 bases from V and 2 bases from J, leaving 12 bases between. In DNA, the CDR3 is TGTGCCAGCAGCTACGAGGTCGGGGCTGGGGCCAACGTCCTGACTTTC. The encoded protein is CASSYEVGAGANVLTF.

This chain joins TRBV30 and TRBJ2-5, with 8 bases lining up with TRBD2. CDR3 length: 13 residues. Trimming took 0 bases from V and 7 from J; bases not matched to a gene: 4. Germline V CDR1 and CDR2: GTSNPN, SVGIG (reference sequence). CDR3 loop: CAWSVGLETTQYF. The CDR3 bases are TGTGCCTGGAGTGTGGGACTAGAGACGACCCAGTACTTC.

V and J are TRBV11-2 and TRBJ1-6; no definite D call. The CDR3 totals 14 residues. V was cut by 4 bases and J by 0 bases, with 4 bases left in between. Germline CDR1 reads SGHAT; CDR2 reads FQNNGV. CDR3 sequence reads: CASSSNSYNSPLHF. Here the CDR3 DNA reads TGTGCCAGCAGCTCCAACTCCTATAATTCACCCCTCCACTTT.

The chain uses TRBV5-6 and TRBJ2-3, with D maybe TRBD1 (6 bases). The V gene's germline CDR1 is SGHDT and CDR2 YYEEEE. The V end lost 2 bases, the J end lost 6 bases, and 10 bases lay between the germline ends. This CDR3 region has 13 residues. The CDR3 DNA reads as TGTGCCAGCAGCTTAACAGGGCGGGATACGCAGTATTTT. This encodes CASSLTGRDTQYF.

The rearrangement links TRBV19 to TRBJ1-4, with a tentative D call TRBD1 (6 bases). Trimming stripped 8 bases from V and 8 bases from J, with 15 bases between. The germline V gene has CDR1 LNHDA and CDR2 SQIVND (reference sequence). This CDR3 contains 13 residues. CDR3 sequence (DNA): TGTGCCAGTTCGATCCAGGGGCGAGAAAAACTGTTTTTT. It yields the protein CASSIQGREKLFF.

V usage is TRBV7-2 and J usage is TRBJ2-4; tentatively, D is TRBD2 (5 bases). V was trimmed by 1 base and J by 5 bases, leaving 9 bases between them. This CDR3 has 14 amino acids. Germline CDR1 SGHTA, CDR2 FQGNSA. The CDR3 bases are TGTGCCAGCAGCTTAGGCGGGTCACAAAACATTCAGTACTTC. Protein sequence: CASSLGGSQNIQYF.

The chain carries TRBV7-8 and TRBJ2-5, with D tentatively TRBD2 (6 bases). Germline loops: CDR1 SGHVS, CDR2 FQNEAQ. V was trimmed by 2 bases and J by 2 bases, leaving 15 bases between them. This CDR3 contains 16 residues. This CDR3 reads CASSLRRGGLQETQYF. The CDR3 nucleotides are TGTGCCAGCAGCTTACGCCGGGGAGGCCTACAAGAGACCCAGTACTTC.

In its sample, this clone was seen a few times. The J gene is TRBJ1-4, the V gene TRBV9, with 8 bases fitting TRBD1. With 5 bases clipped from V and 4 bases from J, the junction kept 7 bases outside the gene matches. Germline V gene sequence: CDR1 SGDLS, CDR2 YYNGEE. CDR3 length equals 15 residues. This CDR3 reads CASSYQGANNEKLFF. CDR3 nucleotides: TGTGCCAGCAGTTACCAGGGGGCCAATAATGAAAAACTGTTTTTT.

J is TRBJ1-2 and V is TRBV27; D not certain. Trimming pared 7 bases from V and 6 bases from J, leaving 15 bases between. From germline, CDR1 is MNHEY and CDR2 SMNVEV (reference sequence). The CDR3 covers 13 residues. CDR3 residues: CASIGGRGDGYTF. The CDR3, as DNA: TGTGCCAGCATAGGAGGACGAGGCGATGGCTACACCTTC.